This T cell receptor beta chain was captured in a study of monozygotic twins with inflammatory bowel disease. Blood samples measuring around 2.5 ml were taken per donor. Germline CDR1 and CDR2: LGHNA and YNFKEQ. CDR3 length: 15 residues. The RNA usage for each TCR library was around 3.5 ug of total RNA. TCRdb reworked the 5' RACE reads into one entry per CDR3 protein, no DNA. This sample's table reports nearly 450,000 distinct CDR3 sequences. The origin of this receptor is a human donor with ulcerative colitis or Crohn's disease, or a healthy co-twin of an affected twin (not recorded which). The sequenced sample consisted of blood. This rearrangement joins TRBV4-2 to TRBJ2-1. The CDR3 loop is CASSQDWTSNNEQFF.